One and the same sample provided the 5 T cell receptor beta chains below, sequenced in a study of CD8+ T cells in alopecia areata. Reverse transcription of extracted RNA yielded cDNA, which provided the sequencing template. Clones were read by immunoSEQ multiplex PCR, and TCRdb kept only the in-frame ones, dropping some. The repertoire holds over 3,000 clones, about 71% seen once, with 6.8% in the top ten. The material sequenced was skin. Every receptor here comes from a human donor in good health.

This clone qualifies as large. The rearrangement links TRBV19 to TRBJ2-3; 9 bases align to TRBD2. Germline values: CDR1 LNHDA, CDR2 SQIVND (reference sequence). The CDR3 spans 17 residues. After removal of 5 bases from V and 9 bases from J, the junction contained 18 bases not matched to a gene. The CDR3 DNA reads TGTGCCAGTAGTCCCACCTCCAGGCGGGGGGGTCCTCGAACGCAGTATTTT. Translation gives CASSPTSRRGGPRTQYF.

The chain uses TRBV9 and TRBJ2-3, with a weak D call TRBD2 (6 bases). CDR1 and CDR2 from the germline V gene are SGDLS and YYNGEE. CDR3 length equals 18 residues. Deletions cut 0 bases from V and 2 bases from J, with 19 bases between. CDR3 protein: CASSVAGGAGWDTDTQYF. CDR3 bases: TGTGCCAGCAGCGTAGCTGGTGGTGCGGGGTGGGACACAGATACGCAGTATTTT.

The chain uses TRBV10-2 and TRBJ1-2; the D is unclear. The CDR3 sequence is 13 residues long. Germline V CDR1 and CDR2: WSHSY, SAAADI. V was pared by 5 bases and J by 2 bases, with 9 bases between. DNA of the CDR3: TGCGCCAGCAGTCCGATAGAGAACTATGGCTACACCTTC. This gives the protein CASSPIENYGYTF.

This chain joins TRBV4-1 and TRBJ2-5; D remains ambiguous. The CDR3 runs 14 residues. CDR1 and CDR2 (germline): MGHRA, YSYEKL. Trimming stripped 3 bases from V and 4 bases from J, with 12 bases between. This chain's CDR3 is CASSQSDRGETQYF. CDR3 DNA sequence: TGCGCCAGCAGCCAGTCGGACCGAGGAGAGACCCAGTACTTC.

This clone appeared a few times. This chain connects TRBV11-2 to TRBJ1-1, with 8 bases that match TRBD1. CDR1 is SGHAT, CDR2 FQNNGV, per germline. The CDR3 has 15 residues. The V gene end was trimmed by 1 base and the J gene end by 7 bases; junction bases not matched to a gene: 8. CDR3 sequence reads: CASSLARTGIFEAFF. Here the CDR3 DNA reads TGTGCCAGCAGCTTAGCCCGGACAGGGATCTTTGAAGCTTTCTTT.